This paragraph reports one T cell receptor beta chain. This record belongs to a study of control samples from healthy donors and cancer patients. The CDR3 covers 13 residues. Between the trimmed V and J ends, which lost 1 base and 10 bases, there was a span of 12 bases. Looked up from germline, CDR1 is SGHTA and CDR2 is FQGNSA. TCRdb's table, derived via immunoSEQ multiplex PCR, lists solely in-frame clones and lacks some. The repertoire holds tens of thousands of clones, with about 83% as singletons. The sequenced sample was blood. The TCR was taken from a man in his 60s in good health. This rearrangement joins TRBV7-2 to TRBJ2-3, with a weak D call TRBD2 (6 bases). Here the CDR3 DNA reads TGTGCCAGCAGCTTAGAGACTAGTTCTGCGCAGTATTTT. Translating gives CASSLETSSAQYF.